This TCR beta chain derives from a study of T cell repertoires in cytomegalovirus infection. In the study overall: CMV infection and matching HLA type were both indicated by public TCR beta signatures.

This clonotype was seen at least ten times. Its cognate antigen is unknown. Each CDR3 protein is one row after TCRdb ran MiXCR on the reads. Of 740,000 or so distinct CDR3 sequences listed, less than 40% were seen once; the top ten hold 2.8%. V shed 6 bases and J shed 0 bases, with 9 bases lying between them. The CDR3 loop spans 14 amino acids. Looked up from germline, CDR1 is MDHEN and CDR2 is SYDVKM. Overall study results and limits: Ex vivo responses were dominated by HLA-C-restricted CMV-specific TCR beta clonotypes.

The sequence came from a human donor in good health (CMV status not recorded). Some clones in this sample may be carry-over from other donors' samples. J is TRBJ2-1 and V is TRBV28, with D maybe TRBD2 (6 bases). Sequencing was performed on PBMCs. This chain's CDR3 is CASREAGSYNEQFF. In DNA form, the CDR3 reads TGTGCCAGCAGGGAAGCGGGCTCCTACAATGAGCAGTTCTTC.